Sequencing of this T cell receptor beta chain was carried out in a study of cytomegalovirus exposure and HLA in healthy donors. Study summary: Approximately 180 million T cells yielded approximately 100 million unique TCR beta sequences, as an earlier analysis found.

PCR employed 60 Vbeta and 13 Jbeta primers. Generated by immunoSEQ multiplex PCR, the TCRdb table keeps only in-frame clones and is missing some. The table includes about 130,000 clones, about 80% detected once. General study results and limits: Near-uniform donor sequencing depth was presumed by presence/absence analyses. Per published reports, the classifier diagnosed cytomegalovirus status with high specificity and sensitivity. For TCR beta chains, V- and J-gene trimming was later linked to a missense DCLRE1C variant.

As regards this clone: Its antigen remains unidentified.

Germline-derived CDR1 and CDR2 are SGHNT and YYREEE (reference sequence). There are 16 residues in the CDR3. V gave up 3 bases and J gave up 3 bases; unmatched junction bases: 5. The sample comprised PBMCs. The receptor's source is a man in his thirties or forties in good health and CMV-seropositive. The V call is TRBV5-4, the J call TRBJ2-7, with TRBD2 matching 14 bases. As DNA, the CDR3 is TGTGCCAGCAGCTCGGGGACTAGCGGGAGAGTCTACGAGCAGTACTTC. This encodes CASSSGTSGRVYEQYF.